Presented here are 24 T cell receptor beta chains from one specimen sequenced in a study of identical twins. TCRdb redid the calling of the 5' RACE reads with MiXCR, one entry per CDR3 protein. The sample has fewer than 250,000 distinct CDR3 sequences, 6% to 8.5% seen once. This sample also belongs to another study, concerning yellow fever vaccine responses in identical twins.

The sequenced sample consisted of CD8+ T cells sorted from blood. These receptors were obtained from a woman aged 18-30 years in good health.

There are many counts of this clonotype. The CDR3: CASSNGPGGEQFF. The CDR3, as DNA: TGTGCCAGCAGCAACGGCCCAGGGGGTGAGCAGTTCTTC. The V call is TRBV13, the J call TRBJ2-1; 7 bases line up with TRBD1. Germline V lookup: CDR1 PRHDT, CDR2 FYEKMQ (reference sequence). This CDR3 contains 13 residues. V shed 5 bases and J 9 bases; nucleotides not matched to a gene: 7.

The chain joins TRBV2 to TRBJ2-1; D perhaps matches TRBD2 (6 bases). Germline-derived CDR1 and CDR2 are SNHLY and FYNNEI. The CDR3 contains 13 residues. V was trimmed by 6 bases and J by 5 bases, leaving 11 bases between them. In DNA form, the CDR3 reads TGTGCCAGCAGCGGGACTGTGGACAATGAGCAGTTCTTC. Protein sequence: CASSGTVDNEQFF.

This rearrangement joins TRBV4-1 to TRBJ2-1; D gene unclear. The length of the CDR3 is 12 residues. V lost 0 bases and J 7 bases, leaving 4 bases between the germline ends. The germline V gene has CDR1 MGHRA and CDR2 YSYEKL. CDR3: CASSQDRNEQFF. The CDR3 DNA follows: TGCGCCAGCAGCCAAGACAGGAATGAGCAGTTCTTC.

This clonotype was detected many times. The chain is built from TRBV12-3 or TRBV12-4 and TRBJ1-1; the D gene is possibly TRBD1 (6 bases). There are 16 residues in the CDR3. Deletions cut 3 bases from V and 8 bases from J, with 22 bases between. CDR3 sequence: CASSFQANFPGQEAFF. CDR3 coding DNA: TGTGCCAGCAGTTTTCAAGCAAATTTCCCGGGACAAGAAGCTTTCTTT.

The CDR3: CASRLTSGVPTNTGELFF. CDR3 DNA sequence: TGTGCCAGCAGACTGACTAGCGGGGTGCCTACGAACACCGGGGAGCTGTTTTTT. The chain recombines TRBV28 with TRBJ2-2; TRBD2 matches 11 bases. Germline assignment: CDR1 MDHEN and CDR2 SYDVKM. This CDR3 is built from 18 residues. The V segment lost 6 bases and the J segment 0 bases; nucleotides outside the gene matches: 9.

Ten or more counts support this clonotype. The chain couples TRBV12-3 or TRBV12-4 to TRBJ2-1, with D perhaps TRBD2 (5 bases). The CDR3 contains 12 residues. V lost 5 bases to trimming and J lost 7 bases, with 9 bases between them. The CDR3 nucleotides read TGTGCCAGCAGTCCTAGCAGGAATGAGCAGTTCTTC. This sequence encodes CASSPSRNEQFF.

The rearrangement joins TRBV7-3 to TRBJ2-1; TRBD2 matches at 7 bases. With 8 bases clipped from V and 0 bases from J, the junction kept 4 bases outside the gene matches. This CDR3 has 14 amino acids. Germline lookup yields CDR1 SGHTA and CDR2 FQGTGA. CDR3 protein: CASGPSGSYNEQFF. As DNA, the CDR3 is TGTGCCAGCGGGCCTAGCGGCTCCTACAATGAGCAGTTCTTC.

This clonotype was counted a few times. J is TRBJ2-1 and V is TRBV6-5, with 8 bases fitting TRBD2. The junction had 6 bases not matched to a gene; V was cut back by 2 bases and J by 3 bases. CDR3 length: 16 amino acids. Germline CDR1 is MNHEY and CDR2 is SVGAGI. The CDR3 DNA reads as TGTGCCAGCAGTTACGGAGCGGGAGCAGTCTACAATGAGCAGTTCTTC. Translated, it gives CASSYGAGAVYNEQFF.

This clonotype appeared many times. V and J are TRBV10-3 and TRBJ2-7; TRBD2 matches 7 bases. Germline CDR1 is ENHRY and CDR2 is SYGVKD. The ends lost 4 bases at V and 2 bases at J; junction bases unmatched: 8. The CDR3 covers 15 residues. CDR3 protein: CAISVASGKAYEQYF. The CDR3 nucleotides are TGTGCCATCAGTGTAGCGAGCGGGAAAGCCTACGAGCAGTACTTC.

The chain links TRBV20-1 to TRBJ2-2; perhaps TRBD2 as D (6 bases). The CDR3 has 14 residues. Trimming shortened V by 3 bases and J by 3 bases, and 11 bases separated the two germline ends. CDR1 and CDR2 from the germline V gene are DFQATT and SNEGSKA (reference sequence). CDR3 protein: CSASGGGDTGELFF. DNA of the CDR3: TGCAGTGCTAGCGGGGGTGGGGACACCGGGGAGCTGTTTTTT.

The chain joins TRBV5-1 to TRBJ2-1, with D possibly matching TRBD2 (6 bases). The CDR3 covers 16 residues. Germline V gene data show CDR1 as SGHRS and CDR2 as YFSETQ. V gave up 3 bases and J gave up 8 bases, with 21 bases separating them. For the CDR3, the DNA is TGCGCCAGCAGCTCCCTCGGGTCGGGAGTCATCGATGAGCAGTTCTTC. Translation gives CASSSLGSGVIDEQFF.

There are many counts of this clonotype. The chain carries TRBV15 and TRBJ2-4, with no clear D. The ends were cut back, 3 bases at V and 5 bases at J, with 17 bases in the middle. CDR1 is LNHNV and CDR2 is YYDKDF in the germline V gene (reference sequence). The CDR3 sequence is 16 residues long. CDR3 in DNA: TGTGCCACCAGCAGCCCGACGGAGCGACCCGAAAACATTCAGTACTTC. Protein: CATSSPTERPENIQYF.

This clonotype was counted many times. In DNA form, the CDR3 reads TGTGCCAGCAGGGCTAGCTACAATGAGCAGTTCTTC. Translation: CASRASYNEQFF. The chain couples TRBV12-3 or TRBV12-4 to TRBJ2-1; the D is unclear. Deletions cut 6 bases from V and 3 bases from J, with 6 bases between. The CDR3 runs to 12 residues.

This clonotype was seen ten or more times. The chain uses TRBV7-9 and TRBJ2-7; D unresolved. This CDR3 is 14 amino acids long. The V end lost 5 bases, the J end lost 1 base, and 12 bases lay between the germline ends. Germline V gene sequence: CDR1 SEHNR, CDR2 FQNEAQ (reference sequence). The CDR3 sequence: CASSHPAGSYEQYF. The CDR3 nucleotides read TGTGCCAGCAGCCACCCCGCCGGGTCCTACGAGCAGTACTTC.

This clonotype has just a few counts. The rearrangement links TRBV27 to TRBJ1-4, with a tentative D call TRBD1 (5 bases). CDR3 length: 14 residues. The germline V gene encodes CDR1 MNHEY and CDR2 SMNVEV (reference sequence). V was pared by 5 bases and J by 7 bases, with 14 bases between. The CDR3 DNA sequence: TGTGCCAGCAGTAAACAGGCCAATTTTGAAAAACTGTTTTTT. The encoded protein is CASSKQANFEKLFF.

The chain joins TRBV27 to TRBJ2-5; D is uncertain. V was pared by 2 bases and J by 1 base, with 11 bases between. This CDR3 is built from 15 residues. CDR1 is MNHEY and CDR2 is SMNVEV in the germline V gene (reference sequence). This CDR3 reads CASSLISASQETQYF. The CDR3 DNA reads TGTGCCAGCAGTTTAATCAGCGCGAGCCAAGAGACCCAGTACTTC.

This clonotype was counted between two and nine times. The rearrangement uses TRBV20-1 and TRBJ2-1; unclear D gene. V was pared by 7 bases and J by 6 bases, with 10 bases between. The germline V gene has CDR1 DFQATT and CDR2 SNEGSKA (reference sequence). CDR3 length: 11 residues. CDR3 residues: CSGSPSNEQFF. CDR3 bases: TGCAGTGGATCCCCTTCCAATGAGCAGTTCTTC.

The table lists this clonotype with a few counts. V is TRBV6-1 and J is TRBJ2-7; 8 bases line up with TRBD2. CDR3 length: 13 residues. Trimming removed 6 bases from V and 3 bases from J; junction bases left unmatched: 4. Germline V gives CDR1 MNHNS, CDR2 SASEGT. Here the CDR3 DNA reads TGTGCCAGCAGAAGCGGGAGTCACTACGAGCAGTACTTC. It specifies CASRSGSHYEQYF.

This clonotype has only a few counts. This chain uses TRBV3-1 with TRBJ2-1; 7 bases line up with TRBD2. The CDR3 has 15 amino acids. CDR1 and CDR2 (germline): LGHDT, YNNKEL (reference sequence). Unmatched junction bases numbered 9, after V lost 1 base and J lost 9 bases. In nucleotides, the CDR3 is TGTGCCAGCAGCCAAGCGATAGCGGGTTTTGGTGAGCAGTTCTTC. It yields the protein CASSQAIAGFGEQFF.

The chain is built from TRBV11-2 and TRBJ1-5; D call uncertain. In germline, CDR1 is SGHAT, CDR2 FQNNGV. The length of the CDR3 is 15 residues. The V end lost 4 bases, the J end lost 1 base, and 11 bases lay between the germline ends. DNA of the CDR3: TGTGCCAGCAGCTCTCGACCTGGAAGCAATCAGCCCCAGCATTTT. As protein: CASSSRPGSNQPQHF.

This clonotype was recorded many times. This chain joins TRBV4-1 and TRBJ1-2, with TRBD1 as a possible D gene (6 bases). V lost 3 bases, J lost 2 bases, and 7 bases lay in between. Germline V gene sequence: CDR1 MGHRA, CDR2 YSYEKL. This CDR3 has 13 amino acids. CDR3: CASSQDRNYGYTF. In DNA form, the CDR3 reads TGCGCCAGCAGCCAGGACAGAAACTATGGCTACACCTTC.

CDR3 DNA sequence: TGCGCCAGCAGCTCCCGACTAGCGGGAGACCTCACAGATACGCAGTATTTT. Its translation is CASSSRLAGDLTDTQYF. The chain has TRBV5-1 and TRBJ2-3, with 12 bases aligning to TRBD2. Trimming took 3 bases from V and 2 from J; bases not matched to a gene: 7. CDR3 length: 17 residues. Germline V gives CDR1 SGHRS, CDR2 YFSETQ.

This clonotype was recorded at least ten times. The CDR3 reads CASSESRQKALIGYGYTF. In DNA, the CDR3 is TGTGCCAGCAGTGAATCGCGGCAGAAGGCTTTAATAGGTTATGGCTACACCTTC. The V and J genes are TRBV2 and TRBJ1-2; D is unclear. V lost 2 bases, J lost 5 bases, and 24 bases lay in between. This CDR3 spans 18 amino acids. Germline V lookup: CDR1 SNHLY, CDR2 FYNNEI.

The chain recombines TRBV7-2 with TRBJ2-3; D is unclear. V lost 4 bases and J 2 bases, leaving 7 bases between the germline ends. Germline V lookup: CDR1 SGHTA, CDR2 FQGNSA. This CDR3 has 13 residues. CDR3 nucleotide sequence: TGTGCCAGCAGCTCGGACGACACAGATACGCAGTATTTT. It yields the protein CASSSDDTDTQYF.